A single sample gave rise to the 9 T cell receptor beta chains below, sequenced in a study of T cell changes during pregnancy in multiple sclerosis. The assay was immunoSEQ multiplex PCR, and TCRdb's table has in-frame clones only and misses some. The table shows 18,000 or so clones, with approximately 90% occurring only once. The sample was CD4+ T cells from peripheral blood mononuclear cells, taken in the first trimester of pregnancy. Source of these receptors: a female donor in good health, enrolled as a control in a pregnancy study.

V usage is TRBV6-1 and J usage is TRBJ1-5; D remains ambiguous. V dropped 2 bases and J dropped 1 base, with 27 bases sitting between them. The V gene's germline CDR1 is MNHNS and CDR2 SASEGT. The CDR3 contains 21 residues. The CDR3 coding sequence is TGTGCCAGCAGTGAAAAAGGAGTTTTTATGGGTATAGTTGGGAGCAATCAGCCCCAGCATTTT. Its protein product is CASSEKGVFMGIVGSNQPQHF.

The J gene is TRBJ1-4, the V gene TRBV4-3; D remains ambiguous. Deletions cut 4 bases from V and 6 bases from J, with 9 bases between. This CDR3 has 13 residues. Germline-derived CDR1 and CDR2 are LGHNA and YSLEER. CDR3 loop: CASSRLADEKLFF. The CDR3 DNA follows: TGCGCCAGCAGCCGTCTGGCGGATGAAAAACTGTTTTTT.

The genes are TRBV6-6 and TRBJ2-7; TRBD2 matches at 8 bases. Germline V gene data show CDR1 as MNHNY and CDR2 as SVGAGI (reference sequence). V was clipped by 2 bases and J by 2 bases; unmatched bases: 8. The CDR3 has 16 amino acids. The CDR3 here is CASSYLTAGGAYEQYF. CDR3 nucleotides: TGTGCCAGCAGTTACCTCACCGCGGGAGGCGCCTACGAGCAGTACTTC.

CDR3 nucleotides: TGTGCCAGCAGCTCCCAAACTAATGAAAAACTGTTTTTT. Translation: CASSSQTNEKLFF. The J gene is TRBJ1-4, the V gene TRBV11-2; D is uncertain. The CDR3 sequence is 13 residues long. Trimming cost V 4 bases and J 1 base, with 4 bases left between them. Germline-derived CDR1 and CDR2 are SGHAT and FQNNGV.

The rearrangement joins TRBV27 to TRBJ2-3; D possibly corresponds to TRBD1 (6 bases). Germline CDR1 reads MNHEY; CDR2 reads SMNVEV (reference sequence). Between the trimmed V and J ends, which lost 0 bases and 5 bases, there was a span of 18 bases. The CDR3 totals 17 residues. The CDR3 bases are TGTGCCAGCAGTTTATCTCGGGCAGGGGATCACCAAGATACGCAGTATTTT. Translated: CASSLSRAGDHQDTQYF.

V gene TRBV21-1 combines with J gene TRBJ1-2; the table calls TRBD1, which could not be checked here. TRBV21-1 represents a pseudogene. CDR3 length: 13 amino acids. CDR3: CASSKGDRDGYTF. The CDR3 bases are TGTGCCAGCAGCAAGGGGGACAGAGATGGCTACACCTTC.

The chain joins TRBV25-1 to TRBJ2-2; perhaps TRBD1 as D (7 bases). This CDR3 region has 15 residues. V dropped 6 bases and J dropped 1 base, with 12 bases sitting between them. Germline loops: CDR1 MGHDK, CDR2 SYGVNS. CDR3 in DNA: TGTGCCAGCAGCCACAGGGGACTGAACACCGGGGAGCTGTTTTTT. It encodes CASSHRGLNTGELFF.

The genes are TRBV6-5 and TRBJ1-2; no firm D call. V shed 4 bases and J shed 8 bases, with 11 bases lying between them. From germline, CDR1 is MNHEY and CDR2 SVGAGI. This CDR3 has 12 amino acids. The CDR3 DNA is TGTGCCAGCAGTTCTCTTCTGGCCGGCTACACCTTC. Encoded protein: CASSSLLAGYTF.

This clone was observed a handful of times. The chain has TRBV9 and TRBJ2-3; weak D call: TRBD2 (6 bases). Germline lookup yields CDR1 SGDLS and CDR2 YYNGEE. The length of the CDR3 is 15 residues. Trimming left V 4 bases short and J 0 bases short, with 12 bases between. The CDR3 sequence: CASSLGGYSTDTQYF. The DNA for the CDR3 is TGTGCCAGCAGCCTCGGGGGTTACAGCACAGATACGCAGTATTTT.